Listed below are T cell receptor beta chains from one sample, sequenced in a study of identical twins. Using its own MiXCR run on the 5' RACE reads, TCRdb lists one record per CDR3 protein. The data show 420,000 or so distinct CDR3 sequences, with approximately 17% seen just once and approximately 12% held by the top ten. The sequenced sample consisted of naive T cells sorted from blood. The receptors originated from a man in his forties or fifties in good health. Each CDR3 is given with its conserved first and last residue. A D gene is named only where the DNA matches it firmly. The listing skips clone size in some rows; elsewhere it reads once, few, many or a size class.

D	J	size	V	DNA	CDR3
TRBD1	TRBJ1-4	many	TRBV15	TGTGCCACCAGCAGACCATACAGGGGGCAACTGTTTTTT	CATSRPYRGQLFF
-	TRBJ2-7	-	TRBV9	TGTGCCAGCAGCGTAGATGCGGGGCGGGCCGCCTACGAGCAGTACTTC	CASSVDAGRAAYEQYF
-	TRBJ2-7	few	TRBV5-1	TGCGCCAGCAGCCCGACCGGGTCTACTTACGAGCAGTACTTC	CASSPTGSTYEQYF
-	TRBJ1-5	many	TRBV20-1	TGCAGTGCTATTCGTGGGGCCCTCAATCAGCCCCAGCATTTT	CSAIRGALNQPQHF
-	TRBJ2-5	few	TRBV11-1	TGTGCCAGCAGCCCAGAGTACCCTTTAGTCGTAGAGACCCAGTACTTC	CASSPEYPLVVETQYF
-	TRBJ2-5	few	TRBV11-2	TGTGCCAGCAGCTTAGCCCCAATAGAGCGAGAGACCCAGTACTTC	CASSLAPIERETQYF
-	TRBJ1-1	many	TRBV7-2	TGTGCCAGCAGCTTCGGGACAAGGGCTGAAGCTTTCTTT	CASSFGTRAEAFF
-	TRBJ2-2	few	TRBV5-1	TGCGCCAGCAGCTTTGACGTCAGGGCAGGCGGGGAGCTGTTTTTT	CASSFDVRAGGELFF
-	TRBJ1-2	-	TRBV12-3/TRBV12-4	TGTGCCAGCAGTTTTATGGTGAACTATGGCTACACCTTC	CASSFMVNYGYTF
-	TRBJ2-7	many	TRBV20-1	TGCAGTGCTAGAGTGCGCAGCTCCTACGAGCAGTACTTC	CSARVRSSYEQYF